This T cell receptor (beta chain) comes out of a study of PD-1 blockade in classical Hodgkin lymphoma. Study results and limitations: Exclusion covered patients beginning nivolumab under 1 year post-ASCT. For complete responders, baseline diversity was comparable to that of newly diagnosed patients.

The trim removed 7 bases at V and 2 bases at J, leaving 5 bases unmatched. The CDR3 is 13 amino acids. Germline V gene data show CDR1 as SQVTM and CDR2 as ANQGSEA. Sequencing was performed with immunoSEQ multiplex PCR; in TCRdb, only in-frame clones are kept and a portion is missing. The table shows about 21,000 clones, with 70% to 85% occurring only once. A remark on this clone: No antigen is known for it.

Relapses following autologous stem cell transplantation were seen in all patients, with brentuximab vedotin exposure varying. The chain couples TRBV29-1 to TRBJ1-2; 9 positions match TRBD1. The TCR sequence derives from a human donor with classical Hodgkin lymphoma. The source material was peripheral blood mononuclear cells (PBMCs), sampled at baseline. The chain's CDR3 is CSAVQGANYGYTF. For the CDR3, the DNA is TGCAGCGCTGTACAGGGGGCGAACTATGGCTACACCTTC.